This TCR beta chain came from a study of radiation and T cells in renal cell carcinoma. Repertoires were generated with immunoSEQ multiplex PCR, while TCRdb's copy carries only in-frame clones and drops some. The sample includes tens of thousands of clones, 75% to 85% seen only once; the top ten take around 29%. Trimming stripped 1 base from V and 6 bases from J, with 6 bases between. CDR3 length: 12 amino acids. In germline, CDR1 is KGHSH, CDR2 LQKENI. Time point reported: blood 2 weeks post-SBRT. As to treatment: 15 Gy SBRT to primary tumor, nephrectomy 4 weeks later. The sequenced sample was blood, obtained from a patient whose treatment included radiotherapy and nephrectomy. The source is a woman in her seventies with renal cell carcinoma. This chain connects TRBV18 to TRBJ1-1, with D perhaps matching TRBD1 (5 bases). CDR3 amino acids: CASSPRGPEAFF. The CDR3 DNA sequence: TGTGCCAGCTCACCACGGGGCCCTGAAGCTTTCTTT.